Sequencing of this TCR beta chain was carried out in a study of control samples from healthy donors and cancer patients. CDR1 and CDR2 from the germline V gene are LNHDA and SQIVND (reference sequence). Trimming cost V 3 bases and J 2 bases, with 10 bases left between them. This CDR3 region has 14 residues. The method was immunoSEQ multiplex PCR; TCRdb's version includes in-frame clones alone and lacks a portion of them. The profile covers 130,000 to 150,000 clones, with about nine tenths appearing a single time and 11% taken by the ten largest. This clonotype was sampled from a man younger than 45 in good health. The V and J genes are TRBV19 and TRBJ1-1, with D maybe TRBD1 (5 bases). Sequencing used blood. CDR3 DNA sequence: TGTGCCAGTAGTATTGGGACCTACAACACTGAAGCTTTCTTT. This encodes CASSIGTYNTEAFF.